These 8 T cell receptor beta chains were all obtained from the same sample, sequenced in a study of blood T cell repertoires in COVID-19. Assay: immunoSEQ multiplex PCR; the TCRdb copy retains only in-frame clones and omits some. Of under 150,000 clones listed, around nine tenths are singletons. The source material was peripheral blood. These receptor sequences come from a man between 60 and 70 years old with COVID-19, enrolled during active disease.

This chain connects TRBV7-2 to TRBJ1-2, with 8 bases matching TRBD1. The CDR3 has 16 amino acids. V dropped 3 bases and J dropped 7; count of bases not matched to a gene: 13. Germline lookup yields CDR1 SGHTA and CDR2 FQGNSA. The CDR3 reads CASSFRPGQASGGYTF. CDR3 DNA: TGTGCCAGCAGCTTCCGTCCGGGACAGGCTTCGGGTGGCTACACCTTC.

The chain uses TRBV11-2 and TRBJ1-5; the D gene is possibly TRBD1 (6 bases). Between the trimmed V and J ends, which lost 5 bases and 9 bases, there was a span of 17 bases. Germline V gene data show CDR1 as SGHAT and CDR2 as FQNNGV. The CDR3 sequence is 14 residues long. The CDR3 spells CASSPQGGTGPQHF. CDR3 coding DNA: TGTGCCAGCAGCCCCCAAGGGGGTACGGGGCCCCAGCATTTT.

The rearrangement joins TRBV29-1 to TRBJ1-2; 7 bases fit TRBD1. This CDR3 region has 11 residues. Germline V gene sequence: CDR1 SQVTM, CDR2 ANQGSEA. The V segment lost 7 bases and the J segment 8 bases; nucleotides outside the gene matches: 7. CDR3 protein: CSGDRVGGYTF. CDR3 sequence (DNA): TGCAGCGGTGACAGGGTCGGCGGCTACACCTTC. Complete variable domain (other parts from reference TRBV29-1 and TRBJ1-2): SAVISQKPSRDICQRGTSLTIQCQVDSQVTMMFWYRQQPGQSLTLIATANQGSEATYESGFVIDKFPISRPNLTFSTLTVSNMSPEDSSIYLCSGDRVGGYTFGSGTRLTVV.

In its sample, this clone was seen once. J is TRBJ2-2 and V is TRBV29-1; no reliable D call. CDR3 length: 12 amino acids. Trimming took off 4 bases at V and 1 base at J, with 4 bases between the two ends. Germline CDR1 reads SQVTM; CDR2 reads ANQGSEA. The CDR3 is CSVGQNTGELFF. CDR3 DNA sequence: TGCAGCGTTGGACAGAACACCGGGGAGCTGTTTTTT.

The chain carries TRBV9 and TRBJ2-7, with 7 positions matching TRBD2. Germline V CDR1 and CDR2: SGDLS, YYNGEE. The CDR3 length is 15 residues. V was clipped by 1 base and J by 4 bases; unmatched bases: 8. The CDR3 loop is CASSVSGGSIYEQYF. DNA for the CDR3: TGTGCCAGCAGCGTATCTGGCGGGAGCATTTACGAGCAGTACTTC.

The genes are TRBV6-2 or TRBV6-3 and TRBJ2-2, with D possibly being TRBD2 (6 bases). The CDR3 covers 15 residues. Per the germline V gene, CDR1 is MNHEY and CDR2 is SVGEGT. V lost 5 bases to trimming and J lost 6 bases, with 16 bases between them. CDR3: CASSHTWAGSGELFF. The CDR3 DNA sequence: TGTGCCAGCAGTCACACCTGGGCGGGATCCGGGGAGCTGTTTTTT.

The V gene is TRBV7-9, the J gene TRBJ2-5, with TRBD2 matching over 14 bases. Germline loops: CDR1 SEHNR, CDR2 FQNEAQ (reference sequence). The length of the CDR3 is 17 residues. With 6 bases clipped from V and 4 bases from J, the junction kept 10 bases outside the gene matches. The CDR3 loop is CASREGLAGESRETQYF. As DNA, the CDR3 is TGTGCCAGCAGGGAGGGACTAGCGGGAGAATCAAGAGAGACCCAGTACTTC.

This clone has only a few counts. The chain employs TRBV6-1 and TRBJ1-5; D perhaps matches TRBD1 (5 bases). Trimming left V 2 bases short and J 3 bases short, with 11 bases between. Germline V gene sequence: CDR1 MNHNS, CDR2 SASEGT. The CDR3 consists of 15 residues. The CDR3 DNA is TGTGCCAGCAGTGAATCTCGACAGTACAATCAGCCCCAGCATTTT. Its translation is CASSESRQYNQPQHF.